Listed below are T cell receptor beta chains from one sample, sequenced in a study of blood T cell repertoires in COVID-19. Method: immunoSEQ multiplex PCR; TCRdb's copy keeps in-frame clones and lacks some. The data hold under 150,000 clones, with about four fifths observed a single time. Specimen: peripheral blood. The receptors stem from a human donor in a cohort sampled during active COVID-19. Both conserved end residues are part of each CDR3. A D gene is named only where the DNA matches it firmly. Expanded clones get a size class; other rows say once, few or many, or leave the size out.

d_gene | j_gene | abundance | v_gene | CDR3nt | CDR3aa
NA | TRBJ2-7 | NA | TRBV19 | TGTGCCAGTAGTATGGCCCTTGGCTACGAGCAGTACTTC | CASSMALGYEQYF
NA | TRBJ2-7 | many | TRBV4-1 | TGCGCCAGCAGCCAAGATCGGAGGGGTTACGAGCAGTACTTC | CASSQDRRGYEQYF
NA | TRBJ1-2 | NA | TRBV6-5 | TGTGCCAACCCACCCAAAGGAGAGAATGGCTACACCTTC | CANPPKGENGYTF
TRBD1 | TRBJ2-7 | NA | TRBV7-3 | TGTGCCAGCAGCAGTTCAGGGGGACCTCACTACGAGCAGTACTTC | CASSSSGGPHYEQYF
NA | TRBJ1-1 | NA | TRBV19 | TGTGCCAGTAGTATAGATCGGTGGGGGCAGGCTTTCTTT | CASSIDRWGQAFF
NA | TRBJ1-2 | NA | TRBV4-1 | TGCGCCAGCAGCCAAGTTTCGCAGGGGCTCTATGGCTACACCTTC | CASSQVSQGLYGYTF
TRBD2 | TRBJ2-7 | NA | TRBV6-5 | TGTGCCAGCTCCTCTACTAGCGGGGGGGCCTACGAGCAGTACTTC | CASSSTSGGAYEQYF
TRBD2 | TRBJ2-7 | NA | TRBV5-1 | TGCGCCAGCAGCCCCTGGGGGGGTTACGAGCAGTACTTC | CASSPWGGYEQYF
TRBD2 | TRBJ2-1 | NA | TRBV3-1/TRBV3-2 | TGTGCCAGCAGCCAAGGGGCGGGGGGGCGGTATGAGCAGTTCTTC | CASSQGAGGRYEQFF
NA | TRBJ1-6 | NA | TRBV27 | TGTGCCAGCAGTTTTTCAGGGTCCCTTAATTCACCCCTCCACTTT | CASSFSGSLNSPLHF
NA | TRBJ2-7 | NA | TRBV14 | TGTGCCAGCAGCCGCGTTCTCTCGGGGGAGCAGTACTTC | CASSRVLSGEQYF
TRBD1 | TRBJ1-4 | NA | TRBV5-1 | TGCGCCAGCAGAGTGACAGGGGCTGCAACTAATGAAAAACTGTTTTTT | CASRVTGAATNEKLFF
TRBD2 | TRBJ2-2 | NA | TRBV9 | TGTGCCAGCCAGACTAGCGGGGGGGCCGGGGAGCTGTTTTTT | CASQTSGGAGELFF
TRBD1 | TRBJ1-2 | NA | TRBV19 | TGTGCCAGTAATCATCGGACAGGGAGGGATGGCTACACCTTC | CASNHRTGRDGYTF
NA | TRBJ2-7 | NA | TRBV7-6 | TGTGCCAGCAGCACTACCACCTACGAGCAGTACTTC | CASSTTTYEQYF
NA | TRBJ2-7 | NA | TRBV6-6 | TGTGCCAGCAGAGACAGGACGACCTACGAGCAGTACTTC | CASRDRTTYEQYF
NA | TRBJ1-1 | NA | TRBV6-5 | TGTGCCAGCTCCCTCGTGTCTGAAGCTTTCTTT | CASSLVSEAFF
NA | TRBJ2-7 | NA | TRBV4-1 | TGCGCCAGCAGCCAAACTATGACGCTTCGAGAGGCCTACGAGCAGTACTTC | CASSQTMTLREAYEQYF
TRBD2 | TRBJ2-7 | NA | TRBV29-1 | TGCAGCGTTGAGTGGACTAGCGGGGGGAGGGATTACGAGCAGTACTTC | CSVEWTSGGRDYEQYF
TRBD2 | TRBJ2-7 | few | TRBV6-1 | TGTGCCAGCAGTGATCTCGGTGGGGGGGGCTACGAGCAGTACTTC | CASSDLGGGGYEQYF
TRBD1 | TRBJ1-3 | NA | TRBV18 | TGTGCCAGCTCACCGGACAGGGCTGGAAACACCATATATTTT | CASSPDRAGNTIYF
TRBD1 | TRBJ1-2 | NA | TRBV5-1 | TGCGCCAGCAGCAACCTGGGACAGAACTACTATGGCTACACCTTC | CASSNLGQNYYGYTF
NA | TRBJ2-2 | NA | TRBV5-1 | TGCGCCAGCAGCTTGTCTGACACCGGGGAGCTGTTTTTT | CASSLSDTGELFF
TRBD1 | TRBJ1-3 | few | TRBV6-6 | TGTGCCAGCAGTCACTTGACAGGGAGCTCTGGAAACACCATATATTTT | CASSHLTGSSGNTIYF
TRBD1 | TRBJ1-1 | NA | TRBV4-2 | TGTGCCAGCAGCATCGGACAGGGGGCTCGGATTGAAGCTTTCTTT | CASSIGQGARIEAFF
TRBD1 | TRBJ1-1 | NA | TRBV19 | TGTGCCAGTAGTTCGTCACGGGACAGTGAAGCTTTCTTT | CASSSSRDSEAFF
NA | TRBJ1-6 | NA | TRBV5-6 | TGTGCCAGCAGCTTGGCCGGGGATAATTCACCCCTCCACTTT | CASSLAGDNSPLHF
TRBD1 | TRBJ2-2 | NA | TRBV30 | TGTGCCTGGAACCGGGACAGGTGGAACGGGGAGCTGTTTTTT | CAWNRDRWNGELFF
NA | TRBJ2-7 | once | TRBV6-1 | TGTGCCAGCAGTGAAGTGGGCTGGGAGCAGTACTTC | CASSEVGWEQYF
NA | TRBJ2-7 | NA | TRBV5-1 | TGCGCCAGCAGCTTGCAGGGATCCTACGAGCAGTACTTC | CASSLQGSYEQYF
TRBD1 | TRBJ1-6 | NA | TRBV3-1/TRBV3-2 | TGTGCCAGCAGCCCCTTGACAGGGGGCAATTCACCCCTCCACTTT | CASSPLTGGNSPLHF
TRBD1 | TRBJ1-2 | NA | TRBV6-4 | TGTGCCAGCAGTGAGCCGGGACAGGGGCCTGGAGGCTACACCTTC | CASSEPGQGPGGYTF
TRBD1 | TRBJ1-2 | once | TRBV6-1 | TGTGCCAGCAGTGAGTTTTTGGGACAGGGTACAGAACGCGGCAACTATGGCTACACCTTC | CASSEFLGQGTERGNYGYTF